The TCR beta chain described here comes from a study of cytotoxic CD8 clonotypes in ibrutinib-treated CLL. Produced via immunoSEQ multiplex PCR; TCRdb's table is partial and in-frame only. The sample comprises some 200,000 clones, roughly 65% of which are singletons, and roughly 6.4% rests with the top ten. Genomic DNA for TCR beta libraries, around 1.9 micrograms, came from cryopreserved PBMCs. This CDR3 has 14 residues. Germline CDR1 reads SGDLS; CDR2 reads YYNGEE. The V and J ends lost 6 bases and 8 bases respectively, with 20 bases between them. This clone was seen more than once but under ten times.

The sequencing here drew on PBMCs, taken after 12 months of ibrutinib treatment. This clonotype originated in a human donor with chronic lymphocytic leukemia. This chain joins TRBV9 and TRBJ1-2; D gene unclear. CDR3 loop: CASTMTGSWRGYTF. The CDR3 nucleotides are TGTGCCAGCACCATGACCGGGTCTTGGCGGGGCTACACCTTC. The whole variable domain, filled in from reference TRBV9 and TRBJ1-2, reads DSGVTQTPKHLITATGQRVTLRCSPRSGDLSVYWYQQSLDQGLQFLIQYYNGEERAKGNILERFSAQQFPDLHSELNLSSLELGDSALYFCASTMTGSWRGYTFGSGTRLTVV.